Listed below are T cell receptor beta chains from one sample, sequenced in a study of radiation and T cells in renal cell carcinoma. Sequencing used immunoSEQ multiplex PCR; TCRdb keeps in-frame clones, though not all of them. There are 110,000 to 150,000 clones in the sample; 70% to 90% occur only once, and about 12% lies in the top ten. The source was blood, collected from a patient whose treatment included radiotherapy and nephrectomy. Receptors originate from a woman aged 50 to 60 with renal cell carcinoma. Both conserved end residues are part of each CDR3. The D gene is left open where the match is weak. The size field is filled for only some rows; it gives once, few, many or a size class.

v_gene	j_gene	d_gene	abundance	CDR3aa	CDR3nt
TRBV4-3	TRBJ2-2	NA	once	CASSRRPRDTGELFF	TGCGCCAGCAGCCGAAGACCCAGGGACACCGGGGAGCTGTTTTTT
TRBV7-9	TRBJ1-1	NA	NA	CATEGPAANTEAFF	TGTGCCACCGAGGGACCGGCAGCTAACACTGAAGCTTTCTTT
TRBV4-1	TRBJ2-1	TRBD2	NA	CASSLRGGSLHNEQFF	TGCGCCAGCAGCTTACGGGGGGGCTCGCTCCACAATGAGCAGTTCTTC
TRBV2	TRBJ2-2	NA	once	CASSRVAAGELFF	TGTGCCAGCAGTCGCGTGGCTGCCGGGGAGCTGTTTTTT
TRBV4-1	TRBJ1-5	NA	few	CASSQDRVNQPQHF	TGCGCCAGCAGCCAAGACAGGGTAAATCAGCCCCAGCATTTT
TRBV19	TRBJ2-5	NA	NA	CASSTADLGGETQYF	TGTGCCAGTAGTACAGCTGACCTAGGAGGAGAGACCCAGTACTTC
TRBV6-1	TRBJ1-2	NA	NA	CASIFGPTTGYTF	TGTGCCAGCATTTTCGGACCGACAACTGGCTACACCTTC
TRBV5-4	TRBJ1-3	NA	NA	CASTIKGAGNTIYF	TGTGCCAGCACCATTAAGGGGGCTGGAAACACCATATATTTT
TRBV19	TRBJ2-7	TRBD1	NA	CASSTLVQGRHEQYF	TGTGCCAGTAGTACTCTGGTACAGGGGCGACACGAGCAGTACTTC
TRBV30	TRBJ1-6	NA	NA	CAWSEGPPLHF	TGTGCCTGGAGTGAGGGCCCCCCCCTCCACTTT
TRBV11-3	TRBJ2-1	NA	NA	CASSLAPDNEQFF	TGTGCCAGCAGCTTAGCCCCCGACAATGAGCAGTTCTTC
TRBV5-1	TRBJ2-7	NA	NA	CASSLSWQGYYEQYF	TGCGCCAGCAGCTTGTCCTGGCAGGGCTACTACGAGCAGTACTTC